This T cell receptor (beta chain) is drawn from a study of T cell responses to AZD1222 COVID-19 vaccine. Study-wide findings and caveats: Repertoire sampling was restricted to post-peak T cell response timepoints.

The CDR3 length is 13 residues. V lost 5 bases, J lost 7 bases, and 9 bases lay in between. The germline V gene encodes CDR1 LGHDT and CDR2 YNNKEL (reference sequence). This clone was found once. Its specificity is unknown. The method was immunoSEQ multiplex PCR; TCRdb's version includes in-frame clones alone and lacks a portion of them. Among 95,000 to 130,000 clones, 80% to 90% were seen once, and the ten largest hold around 3.9%. The material was peripheral blood, obtained on day 0 of MenACWY control vaccination. The chain recombines TRBV3-1 (or the pseudogene TRBV3-2) with TRBJ1-6; D is perhaps TRBD1 (6 bases). The TCR was taken from an adult in good health. CDR3 residues: CASSYGQNSPLHF. The DNA of the CDR3 is TGTGCCAGCAGCTACGGACAGAATTCACCCCTCCACTTT.